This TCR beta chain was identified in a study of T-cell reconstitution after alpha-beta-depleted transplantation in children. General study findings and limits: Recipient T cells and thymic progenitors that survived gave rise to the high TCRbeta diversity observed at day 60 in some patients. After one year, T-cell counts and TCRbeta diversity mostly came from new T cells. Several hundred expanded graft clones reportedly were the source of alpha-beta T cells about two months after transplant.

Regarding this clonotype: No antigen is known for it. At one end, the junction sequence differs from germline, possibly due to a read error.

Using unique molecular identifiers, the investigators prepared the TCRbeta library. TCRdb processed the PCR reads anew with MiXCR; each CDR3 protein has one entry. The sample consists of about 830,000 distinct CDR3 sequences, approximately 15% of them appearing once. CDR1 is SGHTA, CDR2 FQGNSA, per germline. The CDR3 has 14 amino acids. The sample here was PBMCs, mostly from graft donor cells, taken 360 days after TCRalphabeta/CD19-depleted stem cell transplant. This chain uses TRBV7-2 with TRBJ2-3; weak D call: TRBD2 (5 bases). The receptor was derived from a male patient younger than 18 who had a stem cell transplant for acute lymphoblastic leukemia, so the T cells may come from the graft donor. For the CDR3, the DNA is TGTGCCAGCAGCTGGGAGAGGGTTACAGATACGCAGGATTTT. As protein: CASSWERVTDTQDF.